This T cell receptor beta chain was found in a study of cytomegalovirus exposure and HLA in healthy donors. The PCR ran on 60 Vbeta and 13 Jbeta primers. Original analysis: In a later analysis, about 9.9 million of approximately 81 million unique beta chains occurred in at least two donors. The assay was immunoSEQ multiplex PCR, and TCRdb's table has in-frame clones only and misses some. That table is the source of V, J and clone size, and D and trimming were worked out from the DNA. The top ten clones hold 1.5% of a sample with around 130,000 clones, roughly 87% of them seen once. Germline-derived CDR1 and CDR2 are MNHGY and SAAAGT. The CDR3 sequence is 15 residues long. Trimming cost V 6 bases and J 2 bases, with 13 bases left between them.

The chain combines TRBV6-8 with TRBJ2-2, with a tentative D call TRBD1 (6 bases). This TCR derives from a woman under 30 in good health and CMV-seronegative. Sequenced: PBMCs. Here the CDR3 DNA reads TGTGCCAGCAGCCGGACAGCAAGTAACACCGGGGAGCTGTTTTTT. It specifies CASSRTASNTGELFF.